This T cell receptor (beta chain) emerged from a study of cytomegalovirus exposure and HLA in healthy donors. CDR3 length: 14 residues. With 6 bases clipped from V and 5 bases from J, the junction kept 8 bases outside the gene matches. Germline V lookup: CDR1 SQVTM, CDR2 ANQGSEA. Primers for the PCR totalled 60 Vbeta and 13 Jbeta. Some clones are missing from TCRdb's copy, which holds only in-frame ones; the method was immunoSEQ multiplex PCR. The sample carries 150,000 to 200,000 clones, roughly 73% recorded once. Points on this clone: The target antigen is unknown.

The study, taken as a whole, reports: An analysis was carried out later, and it reportedly showed fewer N-insertions in an Asian-associated ancestry cluster than the approximately 700-donor mean. As a later analysis showed, a missense DCLRE1C variant was linked to trimming of TCR beta V- and J-genes.

The chain couples TRBV29-1 to TRBJ1-4; 8 positions match TRBD1. Sequenced input: PBMCs. The TCR was taken from a woman in her 30s in good health and CMV-seronegative. The CDR3 here is CSVATGTGNEKLFF. CDR3 sequence (DNA): TGCAGCGTGGCCACCGGGACAGGCAATGAAAAACTGTTTTTT.